The 7 T cell receptor beta chains given below trace back to one sample, sequenced in a study of T cell responses to AZD1222 COVID-19 vaccine. Data came from immunoSEQ multiplex PCR; TCRdb stores just in-frame clones and leaves some out. The table has 79,000 or so clones, about three quarters seen once. Sequenced material: peripheral blood, taken 28 days after the second dose of the MenACWY control vaccine. Receptors originate from an adult who received the MenACWY meningococcal vaccine as a control.

The chain couples TRBV14 to TRBJ2-2; tentatively, D is TRBD1 (5 bases). The CDR3 totals 14 residues. Trimming took off 1 base at V and 8 bases at J, with 11 bases between the two ends. The germline CDR1 and CDR2 sequences are SGHDN and FVKESK. Here the CDR3 reads CASSQGFTGGELFF. The CDR3 nucleotides read TGTGCCAGCAGCCAAGGATTTACAGGAGGGGAGCTGTTTTTT.

The V call is TRBV3-1 (or the pseudogene TRBV3-2), the J call TRBJ2-5; D unclear. Germline CDR1 is LGHDT and CDR2 is YNNKEL (reference sequence). The CDR3 consists of 15 residues. The ends were cut back, 6 bases at V and 9 bases at J, with 23 bases in the middle. The CDR3 DNA follows: TGTGCCAGCAGTCCCACCACTCCGGGCCTACGGGCCCAGTACTTC. It codes for CASSPTTPGLRAQYF.

The gene calls are TRBV19 and TRBJ1-5, with a possible D match to TRBD1 (5 bases). CDR1 and CDR2 (germline): LNHDA, SQIVND (reference sequence). The V gene lost 5 bases and the J gene lost 2 bases, with 16 bases spanning the gap. CDR3 size: 16 residues. CDR3 amino acids: CASSRSGLRGNQPQHF. CDR3 nucleotide sequence: TGTGCCAGTAGTCGTTCAGGGCTAAGGGGCAATCAGCCCCAGCATTTT.

This sequence joins TRBV4-2 and TRBJ2-5, with D unclear. The V and J ends lost 0 bases and 0 bases respectively, with 8 bases between them. CDR1 and CDR2 (germline): LGHNA, YNFKEQ. The CDR3 spans 15 residues. CDR3 in DNA: TGTGCCAGCAGCCAAGAAGTAGGGTACCAAGAGACCCAGTACTTC. This encodes CASSQEVGYQETQYF.

The chain has TRBV5-8 and TRBJ1-5; D gene ambiguous. The germline CDR1 and CDR2 sequences are SGHTS and YDEGEE. The CDR3 loop spans 12 amino acids. Trimming removed 2 bases from V and 3 bases from J, with 3 bases in between. CDR3: CASSFNNQPQHF. The CDR3 DNA reads as TGTGCCAGCAGCTTCAACAATCAGCCCCAGCATTTT.

The chain is built from TRBV11-2 and TRBJ2-7; D might be TRBD2 (5 bases). The CDR3 spans 13 residues. The V gene lost 7 bases and the J gene lost 2 bases, with 12 bases spanning the gap. Germline loops: CDR1 SGHAT, CDR2 FQNNGV. The CDR3 sequence is CASTGSLTYEQYF. For the CDR3, the DNA is TGTGCCAGCACGGGGTCCCTTACCTACGAGCAGTACTTC.

This chain connects TRBV19 to TRBJ1-2; 10 nucleotides line up with TRBD1. Germline-derived CDR1 and CDR2 are LNHDA and SQIVND (reference sequence). CDR3 length: 13 amino acids. Trimming at V came to 5 bases and at J to 5 bases, leaving 2 bases not matched to a gene. This CDR3 reads CASSPGQGYGYTF. For the CDR3, the DNA is TGTGCCAGTAGTCCGGGACAGGGGTATGGCTACACCTTC.